The present TCR beta chain was sequenced within a study of shared clonotypes between healthy human individuals. Background on the study: The donor group consisted of a couple of women and three men, aged 18 to 49.

The CDR3 is 15 residues long. CDR1 LNHDA and CDR2 SQIVND come from the germline V gene (reference sequence). V gave up 5 bases and J gave up 7 bases, with 20 bases separating them. As regards this clone: Its cognate antigen is unknown.

Overall study findings and caveats: Blood alone was sampled, and tissue repertoires likely differ. What limited the represented genetic and exposure-history diversity was the small number of donors.

Libraries were prepared by immunoSEQ multiplex PCR; TCRdb keeps only in-frame clonotypes and omits some of them. The sample consists of approximately 470,000 clones, roughly 80% of them appearing once. The sequence came from a woman in her thirties or forties in good health. Some clones in this sample may be carry-over from other donors' samples. The chain links TRBV19 to TRBJ1-2; possible D gene TRBD1, 5 bases. Specimen: PBMCs. The CDR3 region is CASSVLGTSLGGYTF. The CDR3 DNA reads TGTGCCAGTAGTGTTTTGGGGACCTCCCTAGGTGGCTACACCTTC.